A selection of T cell receptor beta chains follows, all from one sample in a study of T-cell memory formation after mild COVID-19. TCRdb re-derived calls from the 5' RACE reads in MiXCR, one entry per CDR3 protein. The data hold about 430,000 distinct CDR3 sequences, with roughly 18% observed a single time. Sequencing was done on a sample of PBMCs or a T cell subset sorted from them (not recorded which). Receptor source: a young man who had mild COVID-19 (a few samples of this study predate the infection). Cell type and time point are not known. CDR3s include the opening cysteine and the closing phenylalanine or tryptophan. A D gene is named only where the DNA matches it firmly. Size is stated for part of the rows, as once, few or many counts, or as a class when the clone is expanded.

cdr3_aa cdr3_nt j_call v_call clone_size d_call
CASSRRGTPGEAFF TGTGCCAGCAGCCGCAGGGGGACTCCGGGAGAAGCTTTCTTT TRBJ1-1 TRBV5-6 few TRBD1
CASSGSNQPQHF TGTGCCAGCAGCGGTAGCAATCAGCCCCAGCATTTT TRBJ1-5 TRBV6-5 few NA
CASTVGGELFF TGTGCCAGCACCGTAGGTGGGGAGCTGTTTTTT TRBJ2-2 TRBV6-5 few NA
CASSGRYRTDTQYF TGTGCCAGCAGTGGAAGGTACCGCACAGATACGCAGTATTTT TRBJ2-3 TRBV6-5 few NA
CASTVGSGVETQYF TGTGCCAGCACCGTGGGGTCAGGGGTGGAGACCCAGTACTTC TRBJ2-5 TRBV12-3/TRBV12-4 NA NA
CASSIEASYEQYF TGTGCCAGTAGTATAGAGGCCTCCTACGAGCAGTACTTC TRBJ2-7 TRBV19 many NA
CASSRYWTSNQPQHF TGTGCCAGCAGCCGCTACTGGACTAGCAATCAGCCCCAGCATTTT TRBJ1-5 TRBV6-5 few NA
CASSSLIGQGAVGELFF TGTGCCAGCAGCTCATTGATAGGACAGGGGGCAGTCGGGGAGCTGTTTTTT TRBJ2-2 TRBV7-2 NA TRBD1
CASSQGKVGELFF TGCGCCAGCAGCCAAGGCAAAGTCGGGGAGCTGTTTTTT TRBJ2-2 TRBV4-3 NA NA
CATRTSGPTDTQYF TGCGCCACTAGGACTAGCGGGCCCACAGATACGCAGTATTTT TRBJ2-3 TRBV5-1 few TRBD2
CASSPGGETGELFF TGTGCCAGCAGTCCAGGGGGTGAGACCGGGGAGCTGTTTTTT TRBJ2-2 TRBV12-3/TRBV12-4 few TRBD1
CASSPTHVTTYGYTF TGCGCCAGCAGCCCGACACACGTGACAACCTATGGCTACACCTTC TRBJ1-2 TRBV4-3 NA NA
CSVTWDSKNIQYF TGCAGCGTTACGTGGGACAGCAAAAACATTCAGTACTTC TRBJ2-4 TRBV29-1 few TRBD1
CASGKAGQNTEAFF TGTGCCAGCGGGAAGGCCGGTCAGAACACTGAAGCTTTCTTT TRBJ1-1 TRBV3-1 NA NA
CASSYKRFMPWELFF TGTGCCAGCAGTTATAAGCGCTTTATGCCCTGGGAGCTGTTTTTT TRBJ2-2 TRBV6-5 NA NA
CASSYRGRTDTQYF TGTGCCAGCAGCTACAGGGGGCGTACAGATACGCAGTATTTT TRBJ2-3 TRBV9 few TRBD1
CASSNRQGDGYTF TGTGCCAGTAGTAACCGACAGGGCGATGGCTACACCTTC TRBJ1-2 TRBV19 NA TRBD1
CASSSNRGLGEKLFF TGTGCCAGCAGCTCTAACAGGGGGCTGGGTGAAAAACTGTTTTTT TRBJ1-4 TRBV7-2 NA TRBD1
CASSPSTGVTYEQYF TGTGCCAGCAGTCCCTCAACAGGGGTCACCTACGAGCAGTACTTC TRBJ2-7 TRBV6-5 NA TRBD1
CASSPWGVTGELFF TGTGCCAGCAGCCCGTGGGGGGTGACCGGGGAGCTGTTTTTT TRBJ2-2 TRBV7-9 NA NA
CASSPIRGGVDQYF TGTGCCAGCTCACCAATCCGGGGGGGCGTAGACCAGTACTTC TRBJ2-5 TRBV18 NA TRBD2
CATGPGVTDTQYF TGTGCCACCGGACCCGGGGTCACAGATACGCAGTATTTT TRBJ2-3 TRBV15 NA NA
CSVGQAFTDTQYF TGCAGCGTTGGACAGGCCTTCACAGATACGCAGTATTTT TRBJ2-3 TRBV29-1 once NA
CASTVLGLAEYEQYF TGTGCCAGCACCGTCCTGGGACTAGCAGAGTACGAGCAGTACTTC TRBJ2-7 TRBV5-6 NA TRBD2
CASSLAPGVAFF TGTGCCAGCAGCTTGGCCCCGGGGGTGGCTTTCTTT TRBJ1-1 TRBV5-5 NA NA
CATSRDLGVQETQYF TGTGCCACCAGCAGAGATCTCGGGGTCCAAGAGACCCAGTACTTC TRBJ2-5 TRBV15 few NA
CASSQDRGGPTDTQYF TGTGCCAGCAGCCAAGATCGGGGGGGGCCTACAGATACGCAGTATTTT TRBJ2-3 TRBV4-2 NA TRBD2
CASSQAGTPNTGELFF TGCGCCAGCAGCCAAGCCGGGACACCGAACACCGGGGAGCTGTTTTTT TRBJ2-2 TRBV4-3 few NA
CASSWGSTGELFF TGCGCCAGCAGCTGGGGGTCGACCGGGGAGCTGTTTTTT TRBJ2-2 TRBV5-1 few NA
CASSGGLAGGPANTQYF TGCGCCAGCAGCGGAGGACTAGCGGGGGGGCCGGCGAATACGCAGTATTTT TRBJ2-3 TRBV5-1 NA TRBD2
CASSPQGRGNGQPQHF TGTGCCAGCAGTCCCCAGGGGAGAGGGAACGGCCAGCCCCAGCATTTT TRBJ1-5 TRBV6-1 few NA
CASSHLGLQETQYF TGTGCCAGCAGCCACCTGGGACTGCAAGAGACCCAGTACTTC TRBJ2-5 TRBV7-6 few NA
CSARMPEGEKLFF TGCAGTGCTAGGATGCCCGAGGGTGAAAAACTGTTTTTT TRBJ1-4 TRBV20-1 NA NA
CSARGLEGSAYEQYF TGCAGTGCTAGGGGACTTGAGGGATCCGCCTACGAGCAGTACTTC TRBJ2-7 TRBV20-1 NA NA
CASSSRGGGADTQYF TGTGCCAGCAGCTCGCGAGGGGGGGGCGCAGATACGCAGTATTTT TRBJ2-3 TRBV7-3 NA NA
CAISETGGTDTQYF TGTGCCATCAGTGAGACAGGGGGGACAGATACGCAGTATTTT TRBJ2-3 TRBV10-3 many TRBD1
CASSLVGLGRTPEPSTDTQYF TGTGCCAGCAGCTTAGTGGGACTAGGGAGAACCCCGGAACCTAGCACAGATACGCAGTATTTT TRBJ2-3 TRBV7-6 few TRBD2
CASSPAGETGGVQPQHF TGTGCCAGCAGCCCAGCGGGGGAAACAGGGGGGGTTCAGCCCCAGCATTTT TRBJ1-5 TRBV4-2 many TRBD1
CANFDRRTLKRTQYF TGTGCCAACTTTGACAGGAGAACCCTCAAGAGGACCCAGTACTTC TRBJ2-5 TRBV3-1 few NA
CASSSAGGPVSEQFF TGTGCCAGCAGTTCAGCGGGGGGGCCGGTGAGTGAGCAGTTCTTC TRBJ2-1 TRBV28 few TRBD2
CAISAVVGGEQYF TGTGCCATCAGTGCGGTGGTGGGGGGAGAGCAGTACTTC TRBJ2-7 TRBV10-3 NA NA
CASSLVAGQSTGELFF TGCGCCAGCAGCTTGGTCGCAGGACAGTCCACCGGGGAGCTGTTTTTT TRBJ2-2 TRBV5-1 few NA
CATSLDRVAGNTIYF TGTGCCACCAGCCTGGACAGGGTGGCTGGAAACACCATATATTTT TRBJ1-3 TRBV15 NA TRBD1
CSARDPSRGLQETQYF TGCAGTGCTAGAGACCCGTCGAGGGGCTTGCAAGAGACCCAGTACTTC TRBJ2-5 TRBV20-1 few NA